The 21 T cell receptor beta chains below come from one sample, sequenced in a study of Tregs in tolerant kidney transplant recipients. Clones were read by immunoSEQ multiplex PCR, and TCRdb kept only the in-frame ones, dropping some. The sample has around 75,000 clones, approximately 88% seen once. Material: CD4+ T cells from blood, obtained before the transplant. These receptors all come from a human donor who received a combined kidney and bone marrow transplant.

The chain recombines TRBV7-2 with TRBJ1-4, with TRBD1 matching over 9 bases. The ends lost 5 bases at V and 3 bases at J; junction bases unmatched: 4. This CDR3 contains 15 residues. The germline V gene has CDR1 SGHTA and CDR2 FQGNSA. In nucleotides, the CDR3 is TGTGCCAGCAGCGCCCGGACAGGGGCTAATGAAAAACTGTTTTTT. Its translation is CASSARTGANEKLFF.

The genes are TRBV7-3 and TRBJ2-1; no firm D call. CDR1 is SGHTA and CDR2 is FQGTGA in the germline V gene. V was clipped by 3 bases and J by 6 bases, with 15 bases between them. The CDR3 has 15 residues. The DNA of the CDR3 is TGTGCCAGCAGCTTGCGCGAGACTCACTCCAATGAGCAGTTCTTC. Its translation is CASSLRETHSNEQFF.

This rearrangement joins TRBV28 to TRBJ2-2, with D possibly matching TRBD2 (5 bases). Trimming removed 7 bases at V and 3 bases at J, with 9 bases between. Germline V gene data show CDR1 as MDHEN and CDR2 as SYDVKM. The CDR3 runs 13 residues. The CDR3 sequence is CASNPGDTGELFF. The CDR3 bases are TGTGCCAGCAACCCCGGGGACACCGGGGAGCTGTTTTTT.

This clone came up once. The rearrangement links TRBV15 to TRBJ2-7; perhaps TRBD2 as D (5 bases). V was pared by 1 base and J by 3 bases, with 10 bases between. The CDR3 extends over 14 amino acids. Germline V gene sequence: CDR1 LNHNV, CDR2 YYDKDF (reference sequence). CDR3 DNA sequence: TGTGCCACCAGCAGAGGTAATCGGGGCTACGAGCAGTACTTC. Translating gives CATSRGNRGYEQYF.

This clone was seen only once. The chain couples TRBV29-1 to TRBJ1-1, with D tentatively TRBD1 (5 bases). V dropped 0 bases and J dropped 1 base, with 12 bases sitting between them. Germline V gene sequence: CDR1 SQVTM, CDR2 ANQGSEA. There are 15 residues in the CDR3. In DNA, the CDR3 is TGCAGCGTTGAAGACAGGGTTGGTGGGAACACTGAAGCTTTCTTT. Its protein is CSVEDRVGGNTEAFF.

The chain recombines TRBV4-3 with TRBJ2-2; 9 bases are shared with TRBD2. J lost 7 bases, V lost 0 bases, and 9 bases had no gene match. The length of the CDR3 is 17 residues. Germline CDR1 LGHNA, CDR2 YSLEER. The CDR3 loop is CASSQDESSGTGGELFF. The CDR3 DNA is TGCGCCAGCAGCCAAGATGAGTCTAGCGGGACGGGCGGGGAGCTGTTTTTT.

The chain combines TRBV7-3 with TRBJ1-5, with D possibly matching TRBD1 (6 bases). Germline V gene data show CDR1 as SGHTA and CDR2 as FQGTGA. This CDR3 comprises 15 residues. The ends were cut back, 9 bases at V and 6 bases at J, with 21 bases in the middle. CDR3 protein: CASRGGRASGQPQHF. The DNA for the CDR3 is TGTGCCAGTCGAGGGGGACGCGCATCGGGTCAGCCCCAGCATTTT.

This chain links TRBV30 with TRBJ2-5, with D perhaps TRBD1 (6 bases). CDR3 length equals 13 residues. V lost 4 bases and J lost 2, with 11 bases in between. Germline lookup yields CDR1 GTSNPN and CDR2 SVGIG (reference sequence). The CDR3 DNA reads TGTGCCTGGACCGCAGGGGCTCAAGAGACCCAGTACTTC. Translating gives CAWTAGAQETQYF.

The chain's CDR3 is CASSYVAGEFYEQYF. For the CDR3, the DNA is TGTGCCAGCAGTTACGTGGCGGGAGAATTCTACGAGCAGTACTTC. V and J are TRBV6-6 and TRBJ2-7; 7 bases fit TRBD2. J was trimmed by 3 bases and V by 2 bases; bases with no gene match: 7. The CDR3 loop spans 15 amino acids. Germline V gene lookup returns CDR1 MNHNY and CDR2 SVGAGI (reference sequence).

This clone showed up just a few times. The V call is TRBV2, the J call TRBJ1-1; D gene unclear. Germline V CDR1 and CDR2: SNHLY, FYNNEI. The V end was cut by 3 bases, the J end by 3 bases, with 5 bases between. CDR3 length: 12 amino acids. The CDR3 DNA follows: TGTGCCAGCAGTGACATTTACACTGAAGCTTTCTTT. The encoded protein is CASSDIYTEAFF.

This clone was picked up one time. This chain links TRBV29-1 with TRBJ2-7; a possible D gene is TRBD1 (6 bases). V was trimmed by 8 bases and J by 0 bases, leaving 11 bases between them. Germline lookup yields CDR1 SQVTM and CDR2 ANQGSEA. This CDR3 region has 12 residues. For the CDR3, the DNA is TGCAGCTGCCGGGACAACTCCTACGAGCAGTACTTC. Encoded protein: CSCRDNSYEQYF.

This sequence joins TRBV5-1 and TRBJ2-7; a weak D match, TRBD1 (6 bases). The CDR3 consists of 14 residues. The V gene's germline CDR1 is SGHRS and CDR2 YFSETQ. V lost 2 bases and J lost 1, with 10 bases in between. CDR3 residues: CASSFMTGSYEQYF. DNA for the CDR3: TGCGCCAGCAGCTTCATGACAGGATCCTACGAGCAGTACTTC. The full variable domain, completed using reference TRBV5-1 and TRBJ2-7, is KAGVTQTPRYLIKTRGQQVTLSCSPISGHRSVSWYQQTPGQGLQFLFEYFSETQRNKGNFPGRFSGRQFSNSRSEMNVSTLELGDSALYLCASSFMTGSYEQYFGPGTRLTVT.

The chain carries TRBV4-1 and TRBJ2-7; TRBD2 matches 9 bases. V was pared by 4 bases and J by 5 bases, with 9 bases of the junction left unmatched. This CDR3 has 15 residues. CDR1 is MGHRA and CDR2 is YSYEKL in the germline V gene. For the CDR3, the DNA is TGCGCCAGCAGCCGTGGCGGGAGGGCCGAGGACGAGCAGTACTTC. Its protein product is CASSRGGRAEDEQYF.

The chain uses TRBV5-1 and TRBJ1-1; a weak D match, TRBD1 (6 bases). This CDR3 has 15 amino acids. Germline-derived CDR1 and CDR2 are SGHRS and YFSETQ. Trimming took 4 bases from V and 0 from J, leaving 13 bases between them. The CDR3 here is CASSATGTLNTEAFF. For the CDR3, the DNA is TGCGCCAGCAGCGCCACCGGGACACTGAACACTGAAGCTTTCTTT.

The chain joins TRBV11-2 to TRBJ1-1; 8 positions match TRBD1. CDR1 and CDR2 (germline): SGHAT, FQNNGV. CDR3 length equals 14 residues. V was pared by 5 bases and J by 7 bases, with 9 bases of the junction left unmatched. The CDR3 DNA reads as TGTGCCAGCAGCCAACAGGGGGGATTGGGTGAAGCTTTCTTT. It translates to CASSQQGGLGEAFF.

The rearrangement uses TRBV6-1 and TRBJ1-1; D may be TRBD1 (6 bases). V was pared by 2 bases and J by 4 bases, with 14 bases between. Germline V gives CDR1 MNHNS, CDR2 SASEGT. The CDR3 has 15 residues. CDR3 sequence reads: CASSENFGQLTEAFF. The CDR3 DNA sequence: TGTGCCAGCAGTGAAAATTTCGGACAGCTCACTGAAGCTTTCTTT.

This sequence joins TRBV14 and TRBJ1-1; no clear D gene. The CDR3 contains 12 residues. V was shortened by 4 bases and J by 6 bases, with 9 bases between the two germline ends. In germline, CDR1 is SGHDN, CDR2 FVKESK. The CDR3 spells CASSRPGAEAFF. DNA of the CDR3: TGTGCCAGCAGCCGACCCGGGGCTGAAGCTTTCTTT.

This clone was seen a single time. The V call is TRBV11-2, the J call TRBJ2-3; unclear D gene. V lost 5 bases, J lost 2 bases, and 14 bases lay in between. This CDR3 contains 15 residues. From germline, CDR1 is SGHAT and CDR2 FQNNGV. The CDR3 loop is CASSPLGSTTDTQYF. For the CDR3, the DNA is TGTGCCAGCAGCCCCCTCGGGTCAACCACAGATACGCAGTATTTT.

This clone was recorded only once. The V and J genes are TRBV19 and TRBJ1-1; D uncertain. Germline V gene lookup returns CDR1 LNHDA and CDR2 SQIVND (reference sequence). Trimming removed 9 bases at V and 2 bases at J, with 7 bases between. There are 11 residues in the CDR3. CDR3 nucleotide sequence: TGTGCCAGCGGTCCCAACACTGAAGCTTTCTTT. Translating it yields CASGPNTEAFF.

This chain joins TRBV19 and TRBJ1-1; D is uncertain. This CDR3 is built from 18 residues. V was shortened by 5 bases and J by 2 bases, with 24 bases between the two germline ends. Germline CDR1 reads LNHDA; CDR2 reads SQIVND (reference sequence). The CDR3: CASSPRTTTDLSNTEAFF. The CDR3 DNA follows: TGTGCCAGTAGTCCTCGGACGACTACTGACTTAAGTAACACTGAAGCTTTCTTT.

The chain carries TRBV6-5 and TRBJ2-5, with 12 bases identical to TRBD2. Trimming took 4 bases from V and 4 from J; bases not matched to a gene: 7. Germline CDR1 reads MNHEY; CDR2 reads SVGAGI. CDR3 length: 16 residues. The CDR3 sequence: CASSSQTSGRSETQYF. For the CDR3, the DNA is TGTGCCAGCAGTTCCCAGACTAGCGGGAGATCAGAGACCCAGTACTTC.